These T cell receptor beta chains were read from a single sample in a study of response to subunit inactivated influenza vaccine. Each CDR3 protein gets one entry after TCRdb re-called the RT-PCR reads with MiXCR. The sample has hundreds of thousands of distinct CDR3 sequences, 10% to 12% seen once. These data were likewise used in another study, on T cells expressing NK-cell markers.

The starting material was PBMCs from blood, obtained on the day of vaccination. These receptor sequences come from a man aged 45-65 years who received an inactivated influenza vaccine. The CDR3 runs from the conserved cysteine through the conserved F or W. Clone size is given for some rows only: seen once, a few or many times, or a class if the clone is expanded.

CDR3 | size | V
CASSYLGRHIQYF | few | TRBV6-2/TRBV6-3
CATSRGGSPGLSGANVLTF | few | TRBV15
CASSYSGFEQYF | - | TRBV6-2/TRBV6-3
CASSYSWLAGGPSYNEQFF | few | TRBV6-2/TRBV6-3
CASSDPGSSTGELFF | few | TRBV5-5
CASRLLWLGNTEAFF | many | TRBV28
CASSIGGAYEQYF | - | TRBV6-1
CASSLEGLAESDTQYF | - | TRBV4-2
CASSPDSLYRPPTDISTDTQYF | - | TRBV4-2
CASSETGYNSPLHF | many | TRBV14
CARRLTGGSYNEQFF | - | TRBV6-1
CASRKGGPMNTEAFF | many | TRBV19
CASTGYGELFF | many | TRBV2
CASSFGTGRYGYTF | few | TRBV12-3/TRBV12-4
CSARDVGGSGELFF | few | TRBV20-1
CASSWGLAGETQYF | - | TRBV12-3/TRBV12-4
CASSFAGLAGVTEQYF | many | TRBV6-2/TRBV6-3
CASTPPGNFFTDTQYF | few | TRBV6-2/TRBV6-3
CASSALAGPQETQYF | few | TRBV5-1
CASSRGTSGRGTDTQYF | few | TRBV5-6
CASLLTGGDTEAFF | - | TRBV18
CASSLEDRNTEAFF | few | TRBV5-1
CSARDLAPDRPRGGYTF | few | TRBV20-1
CASSYSIQGALAEAFF | - | TRBV6-5
CATSRDLGLGKSTDTQYF | few | TRBV15
CASSLAGQVNTEAFF | - | TRBV5-1
CASSLDSADTQYF | many | TRBV7-2
CSAIDRVSYGYTF | few | TRBV20-1
CSARGSSGGLPDTQYF | - | TRBV20-1
CASSQVLRGLANTGELFF | many | TRBV4-2
CASSASWEPEAFF | few | TRBV25-1
CAIRSTDTQYF | many | TRBV10-3
CATSKVNTEAFF | few | TRBV15
CASQSASAGHHQETQYF | - | TRBV28